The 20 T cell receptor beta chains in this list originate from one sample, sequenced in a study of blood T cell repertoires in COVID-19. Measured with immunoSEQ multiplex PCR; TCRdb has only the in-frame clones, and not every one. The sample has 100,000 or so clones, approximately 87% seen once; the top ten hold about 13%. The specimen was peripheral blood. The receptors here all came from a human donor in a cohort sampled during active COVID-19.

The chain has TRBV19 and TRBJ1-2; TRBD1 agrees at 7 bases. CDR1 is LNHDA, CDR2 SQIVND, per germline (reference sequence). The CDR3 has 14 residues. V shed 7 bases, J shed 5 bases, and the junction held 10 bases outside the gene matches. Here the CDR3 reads CASTVSGTVYGYTF. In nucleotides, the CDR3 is TGTGCCAGTACCGTGTCGGGGACAGTATATGGCTACACCTTC.

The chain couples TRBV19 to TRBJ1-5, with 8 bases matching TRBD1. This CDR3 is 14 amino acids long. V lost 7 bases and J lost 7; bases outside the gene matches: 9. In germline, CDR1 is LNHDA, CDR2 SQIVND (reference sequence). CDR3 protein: CASIPAGGRQPQHF. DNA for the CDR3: TGTGCCAGTATCCCCGCAGGGGGCCGGCAGCCCCAGCATTTT.

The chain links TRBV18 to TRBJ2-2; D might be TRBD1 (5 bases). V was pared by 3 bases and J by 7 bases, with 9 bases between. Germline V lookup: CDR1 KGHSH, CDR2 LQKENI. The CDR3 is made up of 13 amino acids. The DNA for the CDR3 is TGTGCCAGCTCACCTAAGGACAACGGGGAGCTGTTTTTT. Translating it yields CASSPKDNGELFF.

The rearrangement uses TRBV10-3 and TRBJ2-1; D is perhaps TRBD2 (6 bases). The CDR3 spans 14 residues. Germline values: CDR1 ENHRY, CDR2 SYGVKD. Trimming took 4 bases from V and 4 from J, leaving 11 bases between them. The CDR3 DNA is TGTGCCATCAGTGCCGGGGGACCTTACAATGAGCAGTTCTTC. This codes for CAISAGGPYNEQFF.

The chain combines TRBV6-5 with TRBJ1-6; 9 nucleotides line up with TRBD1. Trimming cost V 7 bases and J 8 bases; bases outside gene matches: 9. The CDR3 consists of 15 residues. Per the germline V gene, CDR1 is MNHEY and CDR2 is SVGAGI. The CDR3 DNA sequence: TGTGCCAGCATGAAAGGGACAGGGCTGTATTCACCCCTCCACTTT. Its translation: CASMKGTGLYSPLHF.

CDR3 protein: CAGDRGTDTQYF. The CDR3 nucleotides are TGTGCCGGCGACAGGGGGACAGATACGCAGTATTTT. The chain recombines TRBV30 with TRBJ2-3; 9 positions agree with TRBD1. The germline CDR1 and CDR2 sequences are GTSNPN and SVGIG (reference sequence). The CDR3 spans 12 residues. V was pared by 8 bases and J by 3 bases, with 3 bases of the junction left unmatched.

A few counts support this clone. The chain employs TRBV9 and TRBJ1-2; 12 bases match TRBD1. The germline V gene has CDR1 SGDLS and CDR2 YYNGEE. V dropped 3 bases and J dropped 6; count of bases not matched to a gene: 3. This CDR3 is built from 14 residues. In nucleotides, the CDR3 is TGTGCCAGCAGCGGGGACAGGGGGCGTAATGGCTACACCTTC. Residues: CASSGDRGRNGYTF.

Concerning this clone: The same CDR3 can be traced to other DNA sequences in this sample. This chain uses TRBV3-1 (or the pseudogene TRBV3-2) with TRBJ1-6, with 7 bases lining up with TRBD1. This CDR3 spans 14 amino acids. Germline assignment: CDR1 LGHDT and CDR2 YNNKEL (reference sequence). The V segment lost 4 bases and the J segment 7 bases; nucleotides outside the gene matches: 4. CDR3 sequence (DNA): TGTGCCAGCAGCCCCCGGGACAGAAATTCACCCCTCCACTTT. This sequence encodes CASSPRDRNSPLHF.

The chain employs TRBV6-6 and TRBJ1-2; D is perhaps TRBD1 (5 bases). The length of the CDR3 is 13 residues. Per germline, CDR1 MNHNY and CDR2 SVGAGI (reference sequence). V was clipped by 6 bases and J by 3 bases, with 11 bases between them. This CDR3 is CASSHSGDYGYTF. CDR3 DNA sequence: TGTGCCAGCAGCCATTCGGGGGACTATGGCTACACCTTC.

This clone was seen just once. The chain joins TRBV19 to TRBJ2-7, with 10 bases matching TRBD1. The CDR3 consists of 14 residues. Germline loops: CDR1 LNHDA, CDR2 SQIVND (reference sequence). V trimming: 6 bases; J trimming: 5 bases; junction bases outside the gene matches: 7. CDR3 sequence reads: CASRTGTGEDEQYF. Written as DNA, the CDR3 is TGTGCCAGTAGAACCGGGACAGGGGAGGACGAGCAGTACTTC.

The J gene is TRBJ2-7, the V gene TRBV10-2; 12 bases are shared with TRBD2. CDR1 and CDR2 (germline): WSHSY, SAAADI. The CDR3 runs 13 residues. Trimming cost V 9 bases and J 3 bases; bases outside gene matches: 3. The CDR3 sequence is CASMTSGGYEQYF. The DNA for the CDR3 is TGCGCCAGTATGACTAGCGGGGGCTACGAGCAGTACTTC.

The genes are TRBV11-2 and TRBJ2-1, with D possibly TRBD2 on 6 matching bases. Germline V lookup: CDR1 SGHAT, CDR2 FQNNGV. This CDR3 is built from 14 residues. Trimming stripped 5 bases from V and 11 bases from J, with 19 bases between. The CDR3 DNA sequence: TGTGCCAGCAGCCTGGGACTGACCGTAGGAAAGCAGTTCTTC. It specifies CASSLGLTVGKQFF.

CDR3 in amino acids: CASSGGRTPNEQFF. In DNA, the CDR3 is TGTGCCAGCAGCGGAGGGAGGACTCCCAATGAGCAGTTCTTC. The V gene is TRBV5-6, the J gene TRBJ2-1; D is possibly TRBD2 (6 bases). There are 14 residues in the CDR3. Germline CDR1 SGHDT, CDR2 YYEEEE. The V end lost 4 bases, the J end lost 6 bases, and 14 bases lay between the germline ends. The variable domain in full, completed from reference TRBV5-6 and TRBJ2-1, reads DAGVTQSPTHLIKTRGQQVTLRCSPKSGHDTVSWYQQALGQGPQFIFQYYEEEERQRGNFPDRFSGHQFPNYSSELNVNALLLGDSALYLCASSGGRTPNEQFFGPGTRLTVL.

This chain's CDR3 is CASSLGSGLGQPQHF. The DNA for the CDR3 is TGTGCCAGCAGCTTAGGATCGGGTTTGGGTCAGCCCCAGCATTTT. The genes are TRBV7-2 and TRBJ1-5; no firm D call. Germline values: CDR1 SGHTA, CDR2 FQGNSA. The V end lost 1 base, the J end lost 6 bases, and 13 bases lay between the germline ends. CDR3 size: 15 residues.

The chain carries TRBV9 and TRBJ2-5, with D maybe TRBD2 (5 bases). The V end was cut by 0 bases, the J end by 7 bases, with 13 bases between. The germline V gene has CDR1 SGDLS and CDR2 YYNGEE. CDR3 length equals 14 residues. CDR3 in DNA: TGTGCCAGCAGCGTAGACCCGCGGGTGGGGACCCAGTACTTC. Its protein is CASSVDPRVGTQYF.

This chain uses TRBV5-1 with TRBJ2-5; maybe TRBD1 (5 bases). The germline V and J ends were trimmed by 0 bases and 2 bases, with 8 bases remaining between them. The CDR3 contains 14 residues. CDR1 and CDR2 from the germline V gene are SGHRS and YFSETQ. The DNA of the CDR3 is TGCGCCAGCAGCTTGGGACAGTATCAAGAGACCCAGTACTTC. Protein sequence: CASSLGQYQETQYF.

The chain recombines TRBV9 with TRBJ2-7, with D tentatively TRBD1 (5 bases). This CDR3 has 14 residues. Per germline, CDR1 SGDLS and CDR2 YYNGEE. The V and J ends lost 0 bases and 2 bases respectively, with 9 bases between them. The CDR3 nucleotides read TGTGCCAGCAGCGTAGGGGGCGGCCCCTACGAGCAGTACTTC. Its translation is CASSVGGGPYEQYF.

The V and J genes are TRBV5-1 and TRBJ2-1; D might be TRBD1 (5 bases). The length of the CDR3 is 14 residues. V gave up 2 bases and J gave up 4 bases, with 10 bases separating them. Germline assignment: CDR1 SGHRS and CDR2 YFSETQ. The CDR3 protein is CASSFQGLYNEQFF. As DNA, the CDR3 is TGCGCCAGCAGCTTTCAGGGTCTTTACAATGAGCAGTTCTTC.

The CDR3 is CASSFEDRAGNTIYF. CDR3 DNA sequence: TGTGCCAGCAGCTTTGAGGACAGGGCAGGAAACACCATATATTTT. The chain carries TRBV7-6 and TRBJ1-3, with 8 bases lining up with TRBD1. The trim removed 3 bases at V and 4 bases at J, leaving 5 bases unmatched. This CDR3 has 15 amino acids. Per the germline V gene, CDR1 is SGHVS and CDR2 is FNYEAQ.

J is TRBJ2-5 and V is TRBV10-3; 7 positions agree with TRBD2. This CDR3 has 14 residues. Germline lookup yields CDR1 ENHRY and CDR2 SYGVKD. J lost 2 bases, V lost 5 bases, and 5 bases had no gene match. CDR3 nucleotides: TGTGCCATCAGTATCAGCGGGACTCAAGAGACCCAGTACTTC. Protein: CAISISGTQETQYF.